The sequence of this T cell receptor (beta chain) was determined in a study of T cell repertoires in cytomegalovirus infection. One entry per CDR3 protein results from TCRdb running MiXCR on the reads. Of about 830,000 distinct CDR3 sequences in the sample, approximately 29% were seen once. This clonotype was observed a few times. Its specificity is not known. From germline, CDR1 is LNHDA and CDR2 SQIVND (reference sequence). V lost 7 bases and J lost 2; bases outside the gene matches: 10. This CDR3 contains 15 residues. This clonotype was sampled from a human donor in good health (CMV status not recorded). Some clones in this sample may be carry-over from other donors' samples. This specimen was cultured CD8+ T cells from PBMCs, taken from culture after CMV antigen stimulation. This rearrangement joins TRBV19 to TRBJ1-2; TRBD1 matches 7 bases. The CDR3 nucleotides read TGTGCCAGTAAAAATACAGGGGAGCTAAACTATGGCTACACCTTC. Protein: CASKNTGELNYGYTF.